A selection of T cell receptor beta chains follows, all from one sample in a study of shared clonotypes between healthy human individuals. Data came from immunoSEQ multiplex PCR; TCRdb stores just in-frame clones and leaves some out. The sample holds 1,500,000 or so clones, more than 95% seen once. The source material was naive CD4+ T cells sorted from blood. These receptors were collected from a man in his thirties or forties in good health. The CDR3 runs from the conserved cysteine through the conserved F or W. Each record gives: CDR3 protein, CDR3 DNA, J gene, D gene, clone size, V gene. The D gene is left open where the match is weak. Where a row states a size, it is once, few, many or the class of an expanded clone; other rows omit it.

CDR3 protein: CASSSGGLEGDTQYF
CDR3 DNA: TGTGCCAGCAGCTCGGGGGGACTAGAAGGGGATACGCAGTATTTT
J gene: TRBJ2-3
D gene: TRBD2
clone size: .
V gene: TRBV5-4

CDR3 protein: CAIWGGAGNTIYF
CDR3 DNA: TGTGCCATCTGGGGGGGCGCGGGAAACACCATATATTTT
J gene: TRBJ1-3
D gene: .
clone size: once
V gene: TRBV10-3

CDR3 protein: CASSRRQGYEQYF
CDR3 DNA: TGTGCCAGTAGTAGGAGACAGGGCTACGAGCAGTACTTC
J gene: TRBJ2-7
D gene: TRBD1
clone size: .
V gene: TRBV19

CDR3 protein: CASSLRSLQSSF
CDR3 DNA: TGTGCCAGCAGCTTAAGGTCCTTACAGAGTTCCTTT
J gene: TRBJ1-1
D gene: .
clone size: .
V gene: TRBV13

CDR3 protein: CASSPRDTYTGELFF
CDR3 DNA: TGTGCCAGCAGCCCACGGGACACATACACCGGGGAGCTGTTTTTT
J gene: TRBJ2-2
D gene: .
clone size: .
V gene: TRBV14

CDR3 protein: CASSRTGDSGNTIYF
CDR3 DNA: TGTGCCAGCAGTAGGACAGGGGACTCTGGAAACACCATATATTTT
J gene: TRBJ1-3
D gene: TRBD1
clone size: .
V gene: TRBV6-5

CDR3 protein: CASSSQGRGRETQYF
CDR3 DNA: TGTGCCAGCAGCTCCCAGGGAAGGGGTCGGGAGACCCAGTACTTC
J gene: TRBJ2-5
D gene: .
clone size: .
V gene: TRBV5-5

CDR3 protein: CASSPLTGQGSNQPQHF
CDR3 DNA: TGTGCCAGCAGTCCCCTCACGGGACAGGGTTCCAATCAGCCCCAGCATTTT
J gene: TRBJ1-5
D gene: TRBD1
clone size: .
V gene: TRBV27

CDR3 protein: CASSQSAWGLAGDEQFF
CDR3 DNA: TGCGCCAGCAGCCAAAGTGCCTGGGGACTAGCAGGTGATGAGCAGTTCTTC
J gene: TRBJ2-1
D gene: TRBD2
clone size: .
V gene: TRBV4-3

CDR3 protein: CASTGQGRSNTEAFF
CDR3 DNA: TGTGCCAGCACTGGACAGGGAAGGTCGAACACTGAAGCTTTCTTT
J gene: TRBJ1-1
D gene: TRBD1
clone size: .
V gene: TRBV2

CDR3 protein: CASSTMGQGKSYGYTF
CDR3 DNA: TGTGCCAGTTCAACCATGGGACAGGGGAAATCCTATGGCTACACCTTC
J gene: TRBJ1-2
D gene: TRBD1
clone size: .
V gene: TRBV19

CDR3 protein: CASSSSGRQYTEAFF
CDR3 DNA: TGTGCCAGCAGCTCGTCGGGACGGCAATACACTGAAGCTTTCTTT
J gene: TRBJ1-1
D gene: .
clone size: .
V gene: TRBV11-2

CDR3 protein: CASSLASLGGNGYTF
CDR3 DNA: TGCGCCAGCAGCTTGGCCTCGTTAGGGGGCAATGGCTACACCTTC
J gene: TRBJ1-2
D gene: TRBD1
clone size: .
V gene: TRBV5-1

CDR3 protein: CASSPRRGEEKLFF
CDR3 DNA: TGTGCCAGCAGTCCCCGAAGGGGTGAGGAAAAACTGTTTTTT
J gene: TRBJ1-4
D gene: .
clone size: .
V gene: TRBV27

CDR3 protein: CASSRSGSQYNEQFF
CDR3 DNA: TGTGCCAGCAGCCGTAGCGGGAGTCAATACAATGAGCAGTTCTTC
J gene: TRBJ2-1
D gene: TRBD2
clone size: .
V gene: TRBV6-1

CDR3 protein: CASSASRIHNEQFF
CDR3 DNA: TGTGCCAGCAGCGCCTCACGGATCCACAATGAGCAGTTCTTC
J gene: TRBJ2-1
D gene: .
clone size: .
V gene: TRBV7-8

CDR3 protein: CASSIEGQGWQPQHF
CDR3 DNA: TGTGCCAGTAGTATAGAAGGACAGGGGTGGCAGCCCCAGCATTTT
J gene: TRBJ1-5
D gene: TRBD1
clone size: .
V gene: TRBV19

CDR3 protein: CASSVEGGRGSETQYF
CDR3 DNA: TGTGCCAGCAGCGTAGAAGGGGGCAGGGGAAGCGAGACCCAGTACTTC
J gene: TRBJ2-5
D gene: TRBD1
clone size: .
V gene: TRBV9

CDR3 protein: CASCRSGIYEQYF
CDR3 DNA: TGTGCCAGCTGCCGTTCCGGGATCTACGAGCAGTACTTC
J gene: TRBJ2-7
D gene: .
clone size: .
V gene: TRBV27

CDR3 protein: CASSDLPGPRYEQYF
CDR3 DNA: TGTGCCAGCAGTGACCTTCCGGGACCTCGCTACGAGCAGTACTTC
J gene: TRBJ2-7
D gene: .
clone size: .
V gene: TRBV6-1

CDR3 protein: CSASLTGEQFF
CDR3 DNA: TGCAGTGCTAGCCTCACAGGTGAGCAGTTCTTC
J gene: TRBJ2-1
D gene: .
clone size: .
V gene: TRBV20-1

CDR3 protein: CASSIERARLPSSTDTQYF
CDR3 DNA: TGTGCCAGTAGTATAGAGCGAGCGCGTTTACCTTCTAGCACAGATACGCAGTATTTT
J gene: TRBJ2-3
D gene: .
clone size: .
V gene: TRBV19

CDR3 protein: CASSALAGGPGEQYF
CDR3 DNA: TGTGCCAGCAGTGCGCTAGCGGGAGGTCCCGGTGAGCAGTACTTC
J gene: TRBJ2-7
D gene: TRBD2
clone size: .
V gene: TRBV2

CDR3 protein: CASSPRVPYEQYF
CDR3 DNA: TGTGCCAGCAGCCCCCGGGTGCCCTACGAGCAGTACTTC
J gene: TRBJ2-7
D gene: .
clone size: .
V gene: TRBV7-9

CDR3 protein: CASSVVGMGLAGEETDTQYF
CDR3 DNA: TGTGCCAGCAGCGTAGTTGGCATGGGACTAGCGGGCGAAGAGACAGATACGCAGTATTTT
J gene: TRBJ2-3
D gene: TRBD2
clone size: .
V gene: TRBV9

CDR3 protein: CASSLAQGGNTEAFF
CDR3 DNA: TGCGCCAGCAGCTTGGCCCAGGGGGGAAACACTGAAGCTTTCTTT
J gene: TRBJ1-1
D gene: TRBD1
clone size: .
V gene: TRBV5-1

CDR3 protein: CASSPTGGGGELFF
CDR3 DNA: TGCGCCAGCAGCCCGACCGGGGGGGGCGGGGAGCTGTTTTTT
J gene: TRBJ2-2
D gene: TRBD2
clone size: .
V gene: TRBV5-1

CDR3 protein: CASSLGYEQYF
CDR3 DNA: TGTGCCAGCAGTTTAGGATACGAGCAGTACTTC
J gene: TRBJ2-7
D gene: .
clone size: few
V gene: TRBV27

CDR3 protein: CASRLGLANNEQFF
CDR3 DNA: TGTGCCAGCAGGTTGGGACTAGCGAACAATGAGCAGTTCTTC
J gene: TRBJ2-1
D gene: TRBD2
clone size: .
V gene: TRBV2

CDR3 protein: CASSQDRGQGDGYTF
CDR3 DNA: TGCGCCAGCAGCCAAGATAGAGGTCAGGGCGATGGCTACACCTTC
J gene: TRBJ1-2
D gene: .
clone size: .
V gene: TRBV4-1

CDR3 protein: CASSPSVGSIYEQYF
CDR3 DNA: TGTGCCAGCTCACCTAGCGTCGGCAGTATCTACGAGCAGTACTTC
J gene: TRBJ2-7
D gene: .
clone size: .
V gene: TRBV18